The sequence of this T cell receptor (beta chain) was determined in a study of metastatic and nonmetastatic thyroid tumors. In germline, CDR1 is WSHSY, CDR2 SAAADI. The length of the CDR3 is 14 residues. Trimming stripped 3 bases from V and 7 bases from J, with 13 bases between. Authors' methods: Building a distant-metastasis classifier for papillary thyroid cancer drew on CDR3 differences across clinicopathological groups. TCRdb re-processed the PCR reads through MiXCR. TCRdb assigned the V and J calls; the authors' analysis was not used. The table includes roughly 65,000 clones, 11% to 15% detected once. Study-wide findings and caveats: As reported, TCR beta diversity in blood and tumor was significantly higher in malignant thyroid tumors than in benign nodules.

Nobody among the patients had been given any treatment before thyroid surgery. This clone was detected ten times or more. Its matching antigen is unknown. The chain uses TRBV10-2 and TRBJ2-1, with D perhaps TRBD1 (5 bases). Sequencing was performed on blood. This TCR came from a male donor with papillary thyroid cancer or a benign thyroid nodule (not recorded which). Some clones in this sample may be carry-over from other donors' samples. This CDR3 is CASSDQGRVNEQFF. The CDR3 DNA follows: TGCGCCAGCAGTGACCAGGGTAGGGTAAATGAGCAGTTCTTC.